This T cell receptor beta chain was found in a study of T-cell memory formation after mild COVID-19. Study-level points and caveats: Later expanders leaned CD4+, whereas clones that contracted between day 15 and 85 were balanced CD4/CD8.

Concerning this clonotype: Antigen: not known.

TCRdb re-called the 5' RACE reads with MiXCR, one entry per CDR3 protein. The sample has hundreds of thousands of distinct CDR3 sequences, 20% to 30% seen once. Source material: PBMCs or a T cell subset sorted from them (not recorded which). The source is an adult woman who had mild COVID-19 (a few samples of this study predate the infection). Cell type and time point are not known.

CDR3 protein: CSARSGNTGELFF. In nucleotides, the CDR3 is TGCAGTGCTAGGAGTGGGAACACCGGGGAGCTGTTTTTT. V usage is TRBV20-1 and J usage is TRBJ2-2; D call uncertain. Trimming cost V 3 bases and J 1 base, with 6 bases left between them. This CDR3 spans 13 amino acids. Germline values: CDR1 DFQATT, CDR2 SNEGSKA (reference sequence).